This TCR beta chain was obtained from a study of tumor and adjacent non-tumor tissue in lung cancer. In the study overall: Histology: around 13 adenocarcinoma, a couple of squamous cell carcinoma, 1 small cell lung cancer. The patients, around 11 men and several women, were roughly 30 to 76 with stage I to III disease. Each sample yielded roughly 4.2 million productive TCRbeta reads on average.

Three rounds of nested PCR, following a modified ARM-PCR protocol, produced the TCRbeta library. Using its own MiXCR run on the multiplex PCR reads, TCRdb lists one record per CDR3 protein. The repertoire holds more than 85,000 distinct CDR3 sequences, with 75% as singletons. Germline V gives CDR1 DFQATT, CDR2 SNEGSKA (reference sequence). This CDR3 contains 15 residues. Turning to this clonotype: Being one base from a much bigger clone, this may be a read error.

RNA was extracted from bulk tissue without any cell sorting. Sequencing was carried out using lung tumor tissue. The clonotype was recovered from a woman aged 55-70 years with non-small cell lung cancer. The genes are TRBV20-1 and TRBJ2-3, with D perhaps TRBD2 (6 bases). This CDR3 reads CSARDASVSIDTQYF. Here the CDR3 DNA reads TGCAGTGCTAGAGACGCTAGCGTAAGCATAGATACGCAGTATTTT.